The 23 T cell receptor beta chains presented below share a single source sample, sequenced in a study of T cell repertoires and HLA-DP antigens. Assay: immunoSEQ multiplex PCR; the TCRdb copy retains only in-frame clones and omits some. The sample lists fewer than 95,000 clones; roughly 86% were seen once. No cognate antigen is known for these TCRs. Sequenced input: CD4+ T cells from PBMCs. Source of these receptors: a man aged 45-65 years in good health and CMV-seronegative.

V and J are TRBV6-1 and TRBJ1-2, with 9 bases matching TRBD1. V shed 6 bases and J 8 bases; nucleotides not matched to a gene: 10. Per the germline V gene, CDR1 is MNHNS and CDR2 is SASEGT. The CDR3 spans 14 residues. CDR3 residues: CASRDMGQGLGYTF. CDR3 sequence (DNA): TGTGCCAGCAGAGACATGGGACAGGGATTAGGCTACACCTTC.

J is TRBJ2-1 and V is TRBV7-2; 8 bases agree with TRBD1. Trimming took 8 bases from V and 4 from J; bases not matched to a gene: 7. The CDR3 runs to 14 residues. From germline, CDR1 is SGHTA and CDR2 FQGNSA. CDR3 loop: CASRPRQGYNEQFF. The DNA for the CDR3 is TGTGCCAGCCGCCCCCGACAGGGGTACAATGAGCAGTTCTTC.

The chain recombines TRBV2 with TRBJ2-1; TRBD1 or TRBD2 may be the D gene (5 bases each). The ends were cut back, 4 bases at V and 6 bases at J, with 16 bases in the middle. The CDR3 is made up of 15 amino acids. CDR1 SNHLY and CDR2 FYNNEI come from the germline V gene. The CDR3 reads CASSARAGRSNEQFF. CDR3 DNA: TGTGCCAGCAGTGCCAGGGCAGGGAGAAGCAATGAGCAGTTCTTC.

V and J are TRBV6-6 and TRBJ2-7; TRBD1 or TRBD2 may be the D gene (7 bases each). Germline assignment: CDR1 MNHNY and CDR2 SVGAGI (reference sequence). The CDR3 consists of 11 residues. The V end was cut by 6 bases, the J end by 12 bases, with 15 bases between. The CDR3 coding sequence is TGTGCCAGCAGCTCCAGGGGGGGGTGGTACTTC. This sequence encodes CASSSRGGWYF.

V gene TRBV4-3 combines with J gene TRBJ2-6; either TRBD1 or TRBD2 may fit D (6 bases each). This CDR3 comprises 17 residues. From germline, CDR1 is LGHNA and CDR2 YSLEER. The V end was cut by 4 bases, the J end by 0 bases, with 13 bases between. This CDR3 is CASSLGGSPSGANVLTF. CDR3 DNA: TGCGCCAGCAGCCTGGGGGGCTCCCCCTCTGGGGCCAACGTCCTGACTTTC.

The V and J genes are TRBV30 and TRBJ2-1; 13 bases are a match to TRBD2. CDR1 is GTSNPN and CDR2 is SVGIG in the germline V gene (reference sequence). V lost 4 bases and J lost 10; bases outside the gene matches: 10. This CDR3 spans 15 amino acids. For the CDR3, the DNA is TGTGCCTGGAATCAGGGACTAGCGGGGCCCGGGGAGCAGTTCTTC. It is translated as CAWNQGLAGPGEQFF.

CDR3 region: CSVGIRGLTNGYTF. CDR3 in DNA: TGCAGCGTTGGGATCAGGGGGTTAACCAATGGCTACACCTTC. V is TRBV29-1 and J is TRBJ1-2, with 7 bases fitting TRBD1. The CDR3 spans 14 residues. J lost 6 bases, V lost 4 bases, and 11 bases had no gene match. Germline V CDR1 and CDR2: SQVTM, ANQGSEA.

This clone was observed a single time. The V gene is TRBV27, the J gene TRBJ2-1; TRBD2 matches at 8 bases. V lost 5 bases to trimming and J lost 2 bases; unmatched junction nucleotides: 8. CDR3 length: 16 amino acids. From germline, CDR1 is MNHEY and CDR2 SMNVEV (reference sequence). CDR3: CASSRKTGGPYNEQFF. CDR3 DNA: TGTGCCAGCAGTAGGAAGACGGGAGGGCCCTACAATGAGCAGTTCTTC.

The gene calls are TRBV30 and TRBJ2-2; no firm D call. The ends were cut back, 2 bases at V and 2 bases at J, with 6 bases in the middle. This CDR3 contains 13 residues. In germline, CDR1 is GTSNPN, CDR2 SVGIG (reference sequence). The CDR3 loop reads CAWSIDNTGELFF. CDR3 in DNA: TGTGCCTGGAGTATAGACAACACCGGGGAGCTGTTTTTT.

The V call is TRBV5-1, the J call TRBJ2-3; TRBD2 agrees at 9 bases. With 3 bases clipped from V and 2 bases from J, the junction kept 10 bases outside the gene matches. The CDR3 has 17 residues. Germline CDR1 is SGHRS and CDR2 is YFSETQ. This CDR3 reads CASSSGASSGTTDTQYF. The CDR3 bases are TGCGCCAGCAGCTCGGGAGCCTCTAGCGGGACCACAGATACGCAGTATTTT.

This rearrangement joins TRBV4-1 to TRBJ2-5, with no clear D. V shed 8 bases and J shed 5 bases, with 12 bases lying between them. The CDR3 is 12 amino acids. In germline, CDR1 is MGHRA, CDR2 YSYEKL. CDR3 nucleotides: TGCGCCAGCCTGGGCTCCGGGGAGACCCAGTACTTC. Protein: CASLGSGETQYF.

The chain couples TRBV2 to TRBJ1-3, with TRBD1 as a possible D gene (5 bases). V was trimmed by 6 bases and J by 2 bases, leaving 14 bases between them. This CDR3 spans 15 amino acids. CDR1 SNHLY and CDR2 FYNNEI come from the germline V gene. CDR3 loop: CASRVQVIAGNTIYF. The CDR3 bases are TGTGCCAGCAGGGTACAGGTAATCGCTGGAAACACCATATATTTT.

CDR3 region: CASSVRRLAGAFTDTQYF. CDR3 coding DNA: TGTGCCAGCAGCGTACGGCGGCTAGCGGGAGCTTTTACAGATACGCAGTATTTT. The chain has TRBV9 and TRBJ2-3, with 10 positions matching TRBD2. The CDR3 extends over 18 amino acids. The germline gives CDR1 SGDLS, CDR2 YYNGEE. Unmatched junction bases numbered 11, after V lost 1 base and J lost 3 bases. Full variable domain (missing parts from reference TRBV9 and TRBJ2-3): DSGVTQTPKHLITATGQRVTLRCSPRSGDLSVYWYQQSLDQGLQFLIQYYNGEERAKGNILERFSAQQFPDLHSELNLSSLELGDSALYFCASSVRRLAGAFTDTQYFGPGTRLTVL.

The rearrangement uses TRBV4-3 and TRBJ2-2, with 9 bases lining up with TRBD2. CDR3 length: 16 amino acids. V lost 4 bases to trimming and J lost 0 bases; unmatched junction nucleotides: 3. Per germline, CDR1 LGHNA and CDR2 YSLEER. The CDR3 sequence: CASSPIAGANTGELFF. The CDR3 DNA reads TGCGCCAGCAGCCCAATAGCGGGAGCGAACACCGGGGAGCTGTTTTTT.

The rearrangement joins TRBV27 to TRBJ2-7; D gene ambiguous. Trimming removed 8 bases from V and 3 bases from J, with 17 bases in between. This CDR3 comprises 14 residues. Germline V gives CDR1 MNHEY, CDR2 SMNVEV (reference sequence). The chain's CDR3 is CASALGIPGYEQYF. DNA for the CDR3: TGTGCCAGCGCCCTGGGGATCCCTGGCTACGAGCAGTACTTC.

The rearrangement joins TRBV5-1 to TRBJ2-3; the D gene is possibly TRBD1 (7 bases). Trimming removed 2 bases at V and 5 bases at J, with 18 bases between. The germline gives CDR1 SGHRS, CDR2 YFSETQ. The CDR3 is made up of 16 amino acids. In DNA form, the CDR3 reads TGCGCCAGCAGCTTTCCAGGGGGAGGAACCCAAGATACGCAGTATTTT. Protein product: CASSFPGGGTQDTQYF. Filled out from reference TRBV5-1 and TRBJ2-3, the complete variable domain reads KAGVTQTPRYLIKTRGQQVTLSCSPISGHRSVSWYQQTPGQGLQFLFEYFSETQRNKGNFPGRFSGRQFSNSRSEMNVSTLELGDSALYLCASSFPGGGTQDTQYFGPGTRLTVL.

This rearrangement joins TRBV19 to TRBJ2-5; TRBD2 matches at 7 bases. V was pared by 6 bases and J by 4 bases, with 5 bases of the junction left unmatched. Germline V CDR1 and CDR2: LNHDA, SQIVND (reference sequence). This CDR3 spans 13 amino acids. The CDR3 spells CASRNGGVETQYF. In DNA form, the CDR3 reads TGTGCCAGTAGAAATGGGGGGGTAGAGACCCAGTACTTC.

The CDR3 is CASRPGGGKETQYF. CDR3 bases: TGTGCCAGCAGGCCGGGAGGGGGGAAAGAGACCCAGTACTTC. The chain links TRBV9 to TRBJ2-5, with 8 bases lining up with TRBD2. CDR3 length: 14 residues. V trimming: 5 bases; J trimming: 3 bases; junction bases outside the gene matches: 6. The germline V gene encodes CDR1 SGDLS and CDR2 YYNGEE.

This clone appeared a few times. The gene calls are TRBV13 and TRBJ2-1, with a possible D match to TRBD1 (6 bases). The CDR3 totals 14 residues. Between the trimmed V and J ends, which lost 7 bases and 5 bases, there was a span of 15 bases. Germline lookup yields CDR1 PRHDT and CDR2 FYEKMQ (reference sequence). CDR3 sequence (DNA): TGTGCCAGCACCGGTGGGGGCCGAAACAATGAGCAGTTCTTC. It encodes CASTGGGRNNEQFF. Drawing the rest from reference TRBV13 and TRBJ2-1, the complete variable domain is AAGVIQSPRHLIKEKRETATLKCYPIPRHDTVYWYQQGPGQDPQFLISFYEKMQSDKGSIPDRFSAQQFSDYHSELNMSSLELGDSALYFCASTGGGRNNEQFFGPGTRLTVL.

V and J are TRBV6-6 and TRBJ1-4; no clear D. Germline assignment: CDR1 MNHNY and CDR2 SVGAGI (reference sequence). Deletions cut 0 bases from V and 3 bases from J, with 8 bases between. The CDR3 totals 15 residues. CDR3 nucleotides: TGTGCCAGCAGTTACTCGACACCATCTAATGAAAAACTGTTTTTT. Encoded protein: CASSYSTPSNEKLFF.

The CDR3: CASNRLAGISYNEQFF. CDR3 nucleotide sequence: TGCGCCAGCAACAGACTAGCGGGTATCTCCTACAATGAGCAGTTCTTC. V is TRBV4-1 and J is TRBJ2-1, with 10 bases matching TRBD2. The CDR3 runs to 16 residues. V trimming: 7 bases; J trimming: 0 bases; junction bases outside the gene matches: 6. In germline, CDR1 is MGHRA, CDR2 YSYEKL.

V is TRBV7-8 and J is TRBJ2-2; 8 bases match TRBD2. V lost 2 bases to trimming and J lost 4 bases; unmatched junction nucleotides: 6. The germline CDR1 and CDR2 sequences are SGHVS and FQNEAQ. This CDR3 region has 16 residues. CDR3 protein: CASSLPSGRGTGELFF. CDR3 in DNA: TGTGCCAGCAGCTTACCGAGCGGGAGAGGCACCGGGGAGCTGTTTTTT.

The CDR3 DNA is TGCAGCGTTGAGGACGGAGTCCAAGAGACCCAGTACTTC. This translates into CSVEDGVQETQYF. This chain joins TRBV29-1 and TRBJ2-5; D unresolved. Germline V gene data show CDR1 as SQVTM and CDR2 as ANQGSEA. Trimming shortened V by 3 bases and J by 1 base, and 9 bases separated the two germline ends. There are 13 residues in the CDR3.